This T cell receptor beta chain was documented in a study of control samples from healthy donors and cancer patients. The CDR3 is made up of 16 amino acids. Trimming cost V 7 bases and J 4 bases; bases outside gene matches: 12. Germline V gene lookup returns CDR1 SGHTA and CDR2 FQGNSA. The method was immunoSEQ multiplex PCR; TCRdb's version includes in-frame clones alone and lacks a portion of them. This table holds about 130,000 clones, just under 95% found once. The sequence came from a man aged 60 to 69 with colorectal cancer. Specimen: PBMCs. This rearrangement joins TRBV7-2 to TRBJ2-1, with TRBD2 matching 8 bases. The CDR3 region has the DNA TGTGCCAGCACCTCCGGGGCGGGGGGACCGTACAATGAGCAGTTCTTC. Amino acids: CASTSGAGGPYNEQFF.